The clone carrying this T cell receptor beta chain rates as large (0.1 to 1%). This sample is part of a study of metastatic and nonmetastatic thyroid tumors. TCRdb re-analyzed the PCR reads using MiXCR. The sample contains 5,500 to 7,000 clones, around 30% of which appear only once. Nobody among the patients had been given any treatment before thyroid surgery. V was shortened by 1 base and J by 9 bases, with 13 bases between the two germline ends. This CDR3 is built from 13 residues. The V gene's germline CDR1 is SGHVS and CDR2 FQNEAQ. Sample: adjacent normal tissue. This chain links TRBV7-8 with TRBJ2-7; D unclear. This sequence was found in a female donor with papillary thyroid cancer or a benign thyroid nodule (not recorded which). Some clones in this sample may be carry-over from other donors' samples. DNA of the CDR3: TGTGCCAGCAGCTTAGAGGCGCGGCTTAGGCAGTACTTC. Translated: CASSLEARLRQYF.